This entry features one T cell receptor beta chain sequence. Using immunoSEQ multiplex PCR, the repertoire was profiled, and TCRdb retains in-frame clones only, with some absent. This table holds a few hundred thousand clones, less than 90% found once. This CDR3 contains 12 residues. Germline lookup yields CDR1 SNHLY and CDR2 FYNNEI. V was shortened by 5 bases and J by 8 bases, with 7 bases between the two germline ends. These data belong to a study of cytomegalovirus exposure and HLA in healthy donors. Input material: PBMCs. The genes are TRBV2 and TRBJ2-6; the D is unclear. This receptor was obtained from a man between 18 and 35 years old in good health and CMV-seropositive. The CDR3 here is CASSTNPNVLTF. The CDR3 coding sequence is TGTGCCAGCAGTACAAATCCCAACGTCCTGACTTTC.